One and the same sample provided the 25 T cell receptor beta chains below, sequenced in a study of spatial heterogeneity in lung cancer. The time point was: sample taken at primary tumor resection. No cell sorting; template was whole RNA from tumor, lung tissue or PBMC. TCRdb reprocessed the 5' RACE reads via MiXCR and lists one record per CDR3 protein. The sample lists 9,500 to 12,000 distinct CDR3 sequences; around 6.5% were seen once. The sequencing used PBMCs, collected at surgery. These receptors all come from a male donor with early-stage non-small cell lung cancer.

By sample share, this clonotype is large (0.1 to 1%). In a library made to pick up alpha chains, this beta chain is a stray read with a size that means little. The rearrangement joins TRBV4-3 to TRBJ2-2, with TRBD1 matching over 8 bases. The CDR3 totals 15 residues. The J segment lost 6 bases and the V segment lost 0 bases, leaving 3 bases of the junction unmatched. Looked up from germline, CDR1 is LGHNA and CDR2 is YSLEER. CDR3 protein: CASSQDPQGAGELFF. CDR3 coding DNA: TGCGCCAGCAGCCAAGATCCACAGGGGGCCGGGGAGCTGTTTTTT.

Comment on this clonotype: The library was designed around alpha chains, so this beta chain is a stray read whose abundance carries little weight. The J gene is TRBJ2-2, the V gene TRBV20-1; TRBD2 aligns across 12 bases. Germline CDR1 DFQATT, CDR2 SNEGSKA (reference sequence). Losses at the gene ends were 6 bases for V and 7 bases for J; bases not matched to a gene: 6. The CDR3 is made up of 14 amino acids. Here the CDR3 DNA reads TGCAGTGCCCCCGCTAGCGGGAGGGTCGGGGAGCTGTTTTTT. Protein product: CSAPASGRVGELFF.

Note on this clonotype: Found in a library prepared for alpha chains, this beta chain is an off-target read, and its abundance has little meaning. The J gene is TRBJ1-5, the V gene TRBV6-6; D perhaps matches TRBD1 (5 bases). Germline lookup yields CDR1 MNHNY and CDR2 SVGAGI (reference sequence). Trimming removed 10 bases at V and 3 bases at J, with 13 bases between. The CDR3 length is 13 residues. The CDR3 DNA reads as TGTGCCATCCTAGAGGGGTTCAATCAGCCCCAGCATTTT. Residues: CAILEGFNQPQHF.

By its share, this clonotype is medium-sized. With the library built for alpha chains, this beta chain is off target and its frequency is not meaningful. The chain has TRBV6-2 or TRBV6-3 and TRBJ2-5; TRBD2 agrees at 7 bases. The germline V gene encodes CDR1 MNHEY and CDR2 SVGEGT. Trimming removed 4 bases from V and 1 base from J; junction bases left unmatched: 9. The CDR3 contains 16 residues. This CDR3 reads CASSSLSTSRQETQYF. CDR3 in DNA: TGTGCCAGCAGTTCCCTCTCGACTAGCCGCCAAGAGACCCAGTACTTC.

Notes on this clonotype: This beta chain is an unintended read in a library built for alpha chains; its size means little. The genes are TRBV20-1 and TRBJ2-1, with 8 nucleotides matching TRBD2. The J segment lost 4 bases and the V segment lost 6 bases, leaving 8 bases of the junction unmatched. There are 14 residues in the CDR3. Per germline, CDR1 DFQATT and CDR2 SNEGSKA (reference sequence). This CDR3 reads CSAQAGAPYNEQFF. The CDR3 nucleotides read TGCAGTGCGCAAGCGGGGGCCCCATACAATGAGCAGTTCTTC.

A note on this clonotype: This beta chain is an unintended read in a library built for alpha chains; its size means little. The chain couples TRBV7-9 to TRBJ1-1; no definite D call. CDR1 and CDR2 from the germline V gene are SEHNR and FQNEAQ (reference sequence). The CDR3 has 12 residues. The germline V and J ends were trimmed by 7 bases and 8 bases, with 14 bases remaining between them. The CDR3, as DNA: TGTGCCAGCACCCCGGGGAGGCCAGAAGCTTTCTTT. This gives the protein CASTPGRPEAFF.

Many counts were recorded for this clonotype. With the library built for alpha chains, this beta chain is off target and its frequency is not meaningful. The chain carries TRBV7-6 and TRBJ2-3; unclear D gene. CDR3 length equals 11 residues. From germline, CDR1 is SGHVS and CDR2 FNYEAQ. With 5 bases removed from V and 3 bases from J, the gap between germline ends came to 3 bases. The CDR3 DNA reads TGTGCCAGCAGCCTTACAGATACGCAGTATTTT. Amino acids: CASSLTDTQYF.

This clonotype showed up many times. Found in a library prepared for alpha chains, this beta chain is an off-target read, and its abundance has little meaning. The chain couples TRBV9 to TRBJ2-7; 12 nucleotides line up with TRBD2. This CDR3 has 14 residues. J was trimmed by 5 bases and V by 4 bases; bases with no gene match: 4. Germline V CDR1 and CDR2: SGDLS, YYNGEE. The CDR3 DNA reads as TGTGCCAGCAGCTCACGACTAGCGGGAGACGAGCAGTACTTC. This encodes CASSSRLAGDEQYF.

This clonotype is deemed medium-sized. This beta chain came through as a stray read in a library set up for alpha chains, and its size says little. The V call is TRBV7-9, the J call TRBJ1-3, with D unclear. Germline V gene data show CDR1 as SEHNR and CDR2 as FQNEAQ (reference sequence). The CDR3 runs to 12 residues. Trimming cost V 4 bases and J 5 bases, with 6 bases left between them. The CDR3: CASSWERNTIYF. The CDR3 nucleotides read TGTGCCAGCAGCTGGGAGAGAAACACCATATATTTT.

The table lists this clonotype with many counts. Because the library targeted alpha chains, this beta chain is an off-target read whose size means little. The chain joins TRBV5-1 to TRBJ2-3; the D is unclear. Germline values: CDR1 SGHRS, CDR2 YFSETQ. Trimming took off 4 bases at V and 0 bases at J, with 6 bases between the two ends. CDR3 length: 13 amino acids. CDR3 sequence: CASSRRSTDTQYF. CDR3 in DNA: TGCGCCAGCAGCCGACGGAGCACAGATACGCAGTATTTT.

This clonotype has a handful of counts. This beta chain slipped into a library made for alpha chains as a stray read, so its size is not meaningful. V and J are TRBV28 and TRBJ1-2, with 7 bases matching TRBD1. This CDR3 contains 14 residues. V dropped 7 bases and J dropped 3; count of bases not matched to a gene: 8. The germline gives CDR1 MDHEN, CDR2 SYDVKM. CDR3 DNA sequence: TGTGCCAGCACCGTACAGGGGACTTACTATGGCTACACCTTC. This encodes CASTVQGTYYGYTF.

This clonotype was observed many times. This beta chain was picked up by a library intended for alpha chains and is off target, so its count carries little meaning. V and J are TRBV23-1 and TRBJ1-1; D call uncertain. TRBV23-1 is identified as an open reading frame with a role that is uncertain. This CDR3 has 12 residues. The ends were cut back, 7 bases at V and 14 bases at J, with 20 bases in the middle. CDR3 DNA: TGCGCCAGCAAGCCCCGGCAACCCAATCCGTTCTTT. Protein sequence: CASKPRQPNPFF.

This clonotype appeared many times. This beta chain is off target for a library built for alpha chains, so its abundance means little. This chain joins TRBV4-1 and TRBJ2-7; D gene uncertain. V was trimmed by 0 bases and J by 5 bases, leaving 11 bases between them. In germline, CDR1 is MGHRA, CDR2 YSYEKL. The CDR3 is 14 residues long. The CDR3 coding sequence is TGCGCCAGCAGCCAAGATTGGATGTTGGACGAGCAGTACTTC. This gives the protein CASSQDWMLDEQYF.

This clonotype has just a few counts. A library made for alpha chains picked up this beta chain off target, so its size means little. The V call is TRBV14, the J call TRBJ1-1; D possibly corresponds to TRBD1 (5 bases). Germline V gene lookup returns CDR1 SGHDN and CDR2 FVKESK. The CDR3 covers 15 residues. V was pared by 2 bases and J by 0 bases, with 10 bases between. The CDR3 DNA reads as TGTGCCAGCAGCCAAACGGGACGCCTGAACACTGAAGCTTTCTTT. Residues: CASSQTGRLNTEAFF.

This clonotype was observed many times. This beta chain slipped into a library made for alpha chains as a stray read, so its size is not meaningful. In nucleotides, the CDR3 is TGTGCCAGCGGGACGCTGAACACCGGGGAGCTGTTTTTT. Its translation is CASGTLNTGELFF. V and J are TRBV28 and TRBJ2-2; D tentatively fits TRBD1 or TRBD2 (5 bases each). V gave up 8 bases and J gave up 1 base, with 8 bases separating them. This CDR3 spans 13 amino acids. Germline V lookup: CDR1 MDHEN, CDR2 SYDVKM.

In this sample, this clonotype turned up many times. This beta chain turned up in a library designed for alpha chains; as an off-target read, its abundance says little. This chain links TRBV12-3 or TRBV12-4 with TRBJ2-5, with 14 nucleotides matching TRBD2. V dropped 5 bases and J dropped 4; count of bases not matched to a gene: 9. The CDR3 length is 17 residues. The CDR3 bases are TGTGCCAGCAGTCAGGGGACTAGCGGGAGTTTGGCAGAGACCCAGTACTTC. It translates to CASSQGTSGSLAETQYF.

As concerns this clonotype: As an off-target read in a library built for alpha chains, this beta chain has a frequency of little significance. The chain combines TRBV5-1 with TRBJ2-2, with D perhaps TRBD2 (6 bases). The CDR3 spans 14 residues. The V gene's germline CDR1 is SGHRS and CDR2 YFSETQ. The V and J ends lost 0 bases and 4 bases respectively, with 7 bases between them. Written as DNA, the CDR3 is TGCGCCAGCAGCTTGGTCGGGGGCACCGGGGAGCTGTTTTTT. Amino acid sequence: CASSLVGGTGELFF. The full variable domain, completed using reference TRBV5-1 and TRBJ2-2, is KAGVTQTPRYLIKTRGQQVTLSCSPISGHRSVSWYQQTPGQGLQFLFEYFSETQRNKGNFPGRFSGRQFSNSRSEMNVSTLELGDSALYLCASSLVGGTGELFFGEGSRLTVL.

This clonotype appeared a few times. This beta chain represents an off-target read in a library built for alpha chains; its size is of limited meaning. The V and J genes are TRBV15 and TRBJ2-4; no firm D call. Germline loops: CDR1 LNHNV, CDR2 YYDKDF (reference sequence). Trimming shortened V by 0 bases and J by 0 bases, and 6 bases separated the two germline ends. The CDR3 is made up of 15 amino acids. This chain's CDR3 is CATSRDSLAKNIQYF. The DNA for the CDR3 is TGTGCCACCAGCAGAGACAGCCTAGCCAAAAACATTCAGTACTTC.

This clonotype is judged medium-sized. A library prepared for alpha chains yielded this beta chain as an off-target read; its size is of little meaning. CDR3: CASSPGTGSYEQYF. The CDR3 region has the DNA TGCGCCAGCAGCCCAGGGACAGGCTCCTACGAGCAGTACTTC. The chain employs TRBV5-1 and TRBJ2-7; TRBD1 aligns across 8 bases. The CDR3 runs to 14 residues. V lost 4 bases to trimming and J lost 0 bases; unmatched junction nucleotides: 3. Germline CDR1 reads SGHRS; CDR2 reads YFSETQ.

In regard to this clonotype: The conserved final phenylalanine or tryptophan is absent from the CDR3, which likely points to a read error. This beta chain came through as a stray read in a library set up for alpha chains, and its size says little. V is TRBV7-2 and J is TRBJ2-3; D is perhaps TRBD1 or TRBD2 (5 bases each). There are 16 residues in the CDR3. Germline values: CDR1 SGHTA, CDR2 FQGNSA. Between the trimmed V and J ends, which lost 4 bases and 1 base, there was a span of 15 bases. Here the CDR3 reads CASSSRGPQGTDTQYL. The CDR3 nucleotides are TGTGCCAGCAGCTCAAGGGGACCTCAAGGCACAGATACGCAGTATCTT.

Comments on this clonotype: The size of this beta chain means little, since it is a stray read in a library made for alpha chains. The genes are TRBV6-1 and TRBJ2-3; 14 nucleotides match TRBD2. V dropped 3 bases and J dropped 5; count of bases not matched to a gene: 4. The CDR3 has 16 residues. Germline-derived CDR1 and CDR2 are MNHNS and SASEGT. The CDR3 DNA follows: TGTGCCAGCAGTGATCTGGGACTAGCGGGAGTAGATACGCAGTATTTT. It translates to CASSDLGLAGVDTQYF.

This clonotype was seen ten or more times. In a library made to pick up alpha chains, this beta chain is a stray read with a size that means little. The V call is TRBV20-1, the J call TRBJ1-3, with no clear D. CDR1 DFQATT and CDR2 SNEGSKA come from the germline V gene (reference sequence). The CDR3 contains 14 residues. The V end lost 3 bases, the J end lost 2 bases, and 11 bases lay between the germline ends. The CDR3 region is CSARAHRTGNTIYF. CDR3 DNA: TGCAGTGCTAGGGCCCATCGTACTGGAAACACCATATATTTT.

This clonotype was picked up many times. The size of this beta chain means little, since it is a stray read in a library made for alpha chains. The chain combines TRBV27 with TRBJ1-1; unclear D gene. CDR1 and CDR2 from the germline V gene are MNHEY and SMNVEV (reference sequence). Trimming shortened V by 6 bases and J by 1 base, and 15 bases separated the two germline ends. The CDR3 is 15 amino acids. Here the CDR3 reads CASRRLLLRNTEAFF. In DNA, the CDR3 is TGTGCCAGCAGACGACTACTCCTTAGGAACACTGAAGCTTTCTTT.

This clonotype has a count of ten or more. Within a library made for alpha chains, this beta chain is off target, and its count is uninformative. The V gene is TRBV4-2, the J gene TRBJ1-3, with D unresolved. V was cut by 3 bases and J by 0 bases, with 12 bases left in between. The CDR3 is 16 amino acids. Germline-derived CDR1 and CDR2 are LGHNA and YNFKEQ. CDR3 amino acids: CASSHSDRSSGNTIYF. DNA of the CDR3: TGTGCCAGCAGCCATTCCGACCGGAGCTCTGGAAACACCATATATTTT.

This clonotype showed up many times. This beta chain turned up in a library designed for alpha chains; as an off-target read, its abundance says little. The rearrangement joins TRBV15 to TRBJ2-1; D possibly corresponds to TRBD2 (6 bases). The CDR3 is 15 amino acids. Germline loops: CDR1 LNHNV, CDR2 YYDKDF (reference sequence). V was trimmed by 3 bases and J by 6 bases, leaving 15 bases between them. This CDR3 reads CATSSPALRGNEQFF. As DNA, the CDR3 is TGTGCCACCAGCAGCCCGGCGCTGCGGGGCAATGAGCAGTTCTTC.